The 32 T cell receptor beta chains below come from one sample, sequenced in a study of T-cell reconstitution after alpha-beta-depleted transplantation in children. Preparation of the TCRbeta library used unique molecular identifiers. TCRdb ran MiXCR on the PCR reads and lists one entry per CDR3 protein. The profile covers around 370,000 distinct CDR3 sequences, with around 15% appearing a single time and around 41% taken by the ten largest. The source was PBMCs, mostly from graft donor cells, collected 360 days after TCRalphabeta/CD19-depleted stem cell transplant. The receptors derive from a male patient aged 2-9 years who had a stem cell transplant for acute lymphoblastic leukemia, so the T cells may come from the graft donor.

This sequence joins TRBV12-3 or TRBV12-4 and TRBJ2-2; 7 bases fit TRBD1. V shed 4 bases and J 4 bases; nucleotides not matched to a gene: 6. CDR3 size: 15 residues. The CDR3 nucleotides read TGTGCCAGCAGTTACTCGGACAGGCCCACCGGGGAGCTGTTTTTT. Residues: CASSYSDRPTGELFF.

The chain couples TRBV24-1 to TRBJ1-5, with TRBD1 identical over 10 bases. This CDR3 is built from 15 residues. V shed 4 bases, J shed 4 bases, and the junction held 3 bases outside the gene matches. CDR1 is KGHDR and CDR2 is SFDVKD in the germline V gene. CDR3 protein: CATSEGTGANQPQHF. The CDR3 DNA is TGTGCCACCAGTGAGGGGACAGGGGCAAATCAGCCCCAGCATTTT.

There are many counts of this clonotype. The chain joins TRBV12-3 or TRBV12-4 to TRBJ2-2, with D maybe TRBD1 (6 bases). The CDR3 totals 13 residues. Deletions cut 6 bases from V and 5 bases from J, with 10 bases between. The CDR3 nucleotides are TGTGCCAGCAGACAGACAGGAACCGGGGAGCTGTTTTTT. Protein: CASRQTGTGELFF.

This clonotype appeared a few times. The chain uses TRBV9 and TRBJ2-4, with 11 bases aligning to TRBD2. Germline trimming cut 3 bases from V and 8 bases from J; bases unmatched to any gene: 10. This CDR3 has 16 amino acids. Germline CDR1 SGDLS, CDR2 YYNGEE. CDR3: CASSERLAGSLDIQYF. Here the CDR3 DNA reads TGTGCCAGCAGCGAAAGACTAGCGGGAAGTCTGGACATTCAGTACTTC.

The J gene is TRBJ2-7, the V gene TRBV5-6; 10 nucleotides agree with TRBD1. The germline V gene encodes CDR1 SGHDT and CDR2 YYEEEE. The length of the CDR3 is 14 residues. Trimming cost V 3 bases and J 3 bases; bases outside gene matches: 3. The CDR3 DNA sequence: TGTGCCAGCAGCTGGGGACAGGGGCACTACGAGCAGTACTTC. Translating it yields CASSWGQGHYEQYF.

This clonotype was observed a single time. A read error may be the cause here, since a much bigger clone is one base away. Since the CDR3 does not end with the conserved phenylalanine or tryptophan, this likely comes from a read error. The chain has TRBV6-1 and TRBJ1-5, with D maybe TRBD1 (6 bases). With 6 bases removed from V and 5 bases from J, the gap between germline ends came to 11 bases. The V gene's germline CDR1 is MNHNS and CDR2 SASEGT. The CDR3 spans 13 residues. This CDR3 reads CASRRGYDQPQHY. The CDR3 DNA is TGTGCCAGCAGGAGGGGGTATGATCAGCCCCAGCATTAT.

V usage is TRBV5-6 and J usage is TRBJ2-1, with TRBD1 as a possible D gene (5 bases). CDR1 is SGHDT, CDR2 YYEEEE, per germline. Deletions cut 0 bases from V and 7 bases from J, with 8 bases between. The CDR3 loop spans 13 amino acids. The CDR3 loop reads CASSLVRQNEQFF. The CDR3 nucleotides are TGTGCCAGCAGCTTGGTGCGACAGAATGAGCAGTTCTTC.

CDR3: CASSSMGGLAKNIQYF. CDR3 in DNA: TGTGCCAGCAGCTCAATGGGGGGTCTGGCCAAAAACATTCAGTACTTC. The genes are TRBV7-8 and TRBJ2-4; D perhaps matches TRBD2 (6 bases). V shed 4 bases and J shed 1 base, with 14 bases lying between them. This CDR3 is built from 16 residues. Germline CDR1 SGHVS, CDR2 FQNEAQ.

This clonotype was counted only a few times. The chain employs TRBV5-1 and TRBJ2-3; possible D gene TRBD2, 6 bases. Trimming stripped 0 bases from V and 0 bases from J, with 14 bases between. The CDR3 runs 17 residues. Germline V lookup: CDR1 SGHRS, CDR2 YFSETQ. As DNA, the CDR3 is TGCGCCAGCAGCTTGGTGCCTACCGGGACTAGCACAGATACGCAGTATTTT. Translation: CASSLVPTGTSTDTQYF.

This clonotype has ten or more counts. The rearrangement links TRBV7-9 to TRBJ2-1; 10 nucleotides match TRBD2. CDR3 size: 17 residues. V lost 0 bases, J lost 7 bases, and 9 bases stayed unmatched. Germline V CDR1 and CDR2: SEHNR, FQNEAQ (reference sequence). Here the CDR3 reads CASSLAVDTSGKNEQFF. In DNA form, the CDR3 reads TGTGCCAGCAGCTTAGCTGTCGATACTAGCGGGAAGAATGAGCAGTTCTTC.

The chain has TRBV12-3 or TRBV12-4 and TRBJ2-2; 8 nucleotides agree with TRBD1. CDR3 size: 15 residues. Trimming at V came to 4 bases and at J to 1 base, leaving 2 bases not matched to a gene. The CDR3 nucleotides are TGTGCCAGCAGTTCAGGGGGCTGGAACACCGGGGAGCTGTTTTTT. Encoded protein: CASSSGGWNTGELFF.

V gene TRBV12-3 or TRBV12-4 combines with J gene TRBJ2-1; 10 bases line up with TRBD2. This CDR3 has 17 residues. Germline trimming cut 1 base from V and 5 bases from J; bases unmatched to any gene: 8. The CDR3 nucleotides read TGTGCCAGCAGTTTAGGGGTAGCGGGAGGCCCTAACAATGAGCAGTTCTTC. Its protein product is CASSLGVAGGPNNEQFF.

Worth noting for this clonotype: An end of the junction differs from the germline gene, which may be a read error. The chain couples TRBV7-7 to TRBJ2-1; 9 bases are a match to TRBD2. CDR1 and CDR2 from the germline V gene are SSHAT and FNYEAQ (reference sequence). CDR3 length: 16 residues. The CDR3 here is CASSLDPASGIDEQFF. DNA of the CDR3: TGTGCTAGCAGCTTAGATCCGGCTAGCGGGATCGATGAGCAGTTCTTC.

The CDR3 bases are TGTGCCAGCAGCCCGGCGGGAGAGCAGTACTTC. Residues: CASSPAGEQYF. The J gene is TRBJ2-7, the V gene TRBV7-2; perhaps TRBD2 as D (6 bases). The CDR3 runs 11 residues. Germline V gene data show CDR1 as SGHTA and CDR2 as FQGNSA. The V end lost 5 bases, the J end lost 7 bases, and 9 bases lay between the germline ends.

The chain recombines TRBV12-3 or TRBV12-4 with TRBJ2-1, with 8 positions matching TRBD2. With 3 bases clipped from V and 3 bases from J, the junction kept 10 bases outside the gene matches. The length of the CDR3 is 17 residues. CDR3 residues: CASSLNPPGLVYNEQFF. CDR3 nucleotide sequence: TGTGCCAGCAGTTTGAACCCCCCGGGACTAGTCTACAATGAGCAGTTCTTC.

This clonotype was seen only a few times. This chain links TRBV28 with TRBJ1-3; no clear D. The V gene's germline CDR1 is MDHEN and CDR2 SYDVKM. CDR3 length equals 12 residues. V lost 6 bases and J 2 bases, leaving 5 bases between the germline ends. CDR3 sequence (DNA): TGTGCCAGCAGACAAACTGGAAACACCATATATTTT. Its protein product is CASRQTGNTIYF.

This chain links TRBV19 with TRBJ2-6, with D hard to call. The V end lost 4 bases, the J end lost 0 bases, and 7 bases lay between the germline ends. Germline V gene sequence: CDR1 LNHDA, CDR2 SQIVND (reference sequence). This CDR3 has 15 residues. CDR3 sequence reads: CASSTINSGANVLTF. The CDR3 DNA reads as TGTGCCAGTAGTACCATAAACTCTGGGGCCAACGTCCTGACTTTC.

This clonotype was detected only a few times. The chain employs TRBV10-2 and TRBJ2-3; D is possibly TRBD1 or TRBD2 (5 bases each). CDR3 length equals 16 residues. CDR1 WSHSY and CDR2 SAAADI come from the germline V gene. V lost 3 bases to trimming and J lost 3 bases, with 16 bases between them. In DNA form, the CDR3 reads TGCGCCAGCAGTGAAGGGACGCACCGTTCAACAGATACGCAGTATTTT. Amino acid sequence: CASSEGTHRSTDTQYF.

The V call is TRBV6-2 or TRBV6-3, the J call TRBJ2-1, with 10 nucleotides matching TRBD2. V trimming: 4 bases; J trimming: 6 bases; junction bases outside the gene matches: 12. Germline values: CDR1 MNHEY, CDR2 SVGEGT. The CDR3 loop spans 17 amino acids. The CDR3, as DNA: TGTGCCAGCAGTTCGCCTAGGGGAGCGGGAGGGGTCAATGAGCAGTTCTTC. Translating gives CASSSPRGAGGVNEQFF.

The CDR3 reads CASSFMAGDNEQFF. In nucleotides, the CDR3 is TGTGCCAGCAGTTTTATGGCGGGGGACAATGAGCAGTTCTTC. V and J are TRBV12-3 or TRBV12-4 and TRBJ2-1, with 7 bases aligning to TRBD2. J gave up 5 bases and V 3 bases, and 4 bases lay outside the gene matches. CDR3 length equals 14 residues.

The J gene is TRBJ1-1, the V gene TRBV30; 7 bases are a match to TRBD1. V gave up 4 bases and J gave up 8 bases; unmatched junction bases: 10. CDR3 length: 13 amino acids. The germline V gene encodes CDR1 GTSNPN and CDR2 SVGIG (reference sequence). CDR3 nucleotides: TGTGCCTGGATGCCGGGGGGCAGGGGGGAAGCTTTCTTT. It encodes CAWMPGGRGEAFF.

This clonotype was detected a few times. The chain recombines TRBV10-3 with TRBJ1-1, with D maybe TRBD1 (6 bases). The CDR3 is 14 residues long. Deletions cut 2 bases from V and 4 bases from J, with 11 bases between. Germline-derived CDR1 and CDR2 are ENHRY and SYGVKD. The chain's CDR3 is CAISEPTQGTEAFF. The CDR3 DNA is TGTGCCATCAGTGAGCCGACACAGGGCACTGAAGCTTTCTTT.

The rearrangement links TRBV5-6 to TRBJ2-1, with 7 bases lining up with TRBD2. The CDR3 is 18 amino acids. V dropped 1 base and J dropped 0; count of bases not matched to a gene: 10. Germline values: CDR1 SGHDT, CDR2 YYEEEE. Here the CDR3 DNA reads TGTGCCAGCAGCTTGCCCCCGTGGCGCGGGAGCTCCTACAATGAGCAGTTCTTC. Its translation: CASSLPPWRGSSYNEQFF.

This clonotype was counted only a few times. The chain couples TRBV20-1 to TRBJ2-5, with 9 positions matching TRBD2. V trimming: 5 bases; J trimming: 2 bases; junction bases outside the gene matches: 6. There are 14 residues in the CDR3. Germline V gene sequence: CDR1 DFQATT, CDR2 SNEGSKA (reference sequence). This CDR3 is CSAHISGSQETQYF. The CDR3 bases are TGCAGTGCTCACATTAGCGGGAGTCAAGAGACCCAGTACTTC.

The rearrangement joins TRBV29-1 to TRBJ2-1, with D perhaps matching TRBD2 (6 bases). From germline, CDR1 is SQVTM and CDR2 ANQGSEA. V lost 4 bases and J lost 0, with 10 bases in between. The CDR3 loop spans 14 amino acids. The CDR3 reads CSVVTSPSYNEQFF. The CDR3 DNA follows: TGCAGCGTTGTGACTAGTCCCTCCTACAATGAGCAGTTCTTC.

There are a few counts of this clonotype. The chain links TRBV15 to TRBJ2-3; 10 bases match TRBD2. Unmatched junction bases numbered 6, after V lost 0 bases and J lost 6 bases. The CDR3 spans 16 residues. Germline V gene data show CDR1 as LNHNV and CDR2 as YYDKDF (reference sequence). CDR3: CATSRDPAGGTDTQYF. The DNA for the CDR3 is TGTGCCACCAGCAGAGATCCAGCGGGAGGGACCGATACGCAGTATTTT.

At least ten counts were recorded for this clonotype. The chain has TRBV12-3 or TRBV12-4 and TRBJ2-5; D is perhaps TRBD2 (6 bases). V lost 3 bases to trimming and J lost 4 bases, with 9 bases between them. The CDR3 totals 13 residues. This chain's CDR3 is CASSLGGGETQYF. CDR3 in DNA: TGTGCCAGCAGTTTGGGGGGAGGAGAGACCCAGTACTTC.

This clonotype was seen many times. The chain has TRBV9 and TRBJ2-4; 8 bases align to TRBD1. Looked up from germline, CDR1 is SGDLS and CDR2 is YYNGEE. The length of the CDR3 is 13 residues. V lost 2 bases to trimming and J lost 9 bases; unmatched junction nucleotides: 4. Here the CDR3 reads CASSVEQGGIQYF. CDR3 nucleotide sequence: TGTGCCAGCAGCGTGGAACAGGGGGGCATTCAGTACTTC.

This clonotype was detected a few times. The V and J genes are TRBV7-8 and TRBJ2-7, with 7 bases lining up with TRBD2. The CDR3 runs to 14 residues. V was clipped by 0 bases and J by 4 bases; unmatched bases: 3. Germline lookup yields CDR1 SGHVS and CDR2 FQNEAQ. DNA for the CDR3: TGTGCCAGCAGCTTAGCGGGGACTATGTACGAGCAGTACTTC. This sequence encodes CASSLAGTMYEQYF.

This clonotype was detected ten times or more. The V call is TRBV28, the J call TRBJ2-1, with D possibly matching TRBD1 (5 bases). V dropped 2 bases and J dropped 0 bases, with 5 bases sitting between them. Germline V gene sequence: CDR1 MDHEN, CDR2 SYDVKM. The length of the CDR3 is 14 residues. This CDR3 is CASSLRGSYNEQFF. The CDR3, as DNA: TGTGCCAGCAGTTTAAGGGGCTCCTACAATGAGCAGTTCTTC.

This clonotype showed up many times. V is TRBV29-1 and J is TRBJ2-1; 7 bases are shared with TRBD1. V lost 7 bases and J lost 7; bases outside the gene matches: 4. This CDR3 has 11 amino acids. CDR1 SQVTM and CDR2 ANQGSEA come from the germline V gene. The CDR3 here is CSGTGLNEQFF. CDR3 coding DNA: TGCAGCGGGACAGGTCTGAATGAGCAGTTCTTC.

The chain recombines TRBV6-5 with TRBJ2-1, with D possibly being TRBD2 (5 bases). Trimming cost V 2 bases and J 2 bases, with 13 bases left between them. The germline gives CDR1 MNHEY, CDR2 SVGAGI. The CDR3 totals 16 residues. CDR3 residues: CASSYDRLATYNEQFF. The CDR3 nucleotides read TGTGCCAGCAGTTACGATAGGCTAGCCACCTACAATGAGCAGTTCTTC.